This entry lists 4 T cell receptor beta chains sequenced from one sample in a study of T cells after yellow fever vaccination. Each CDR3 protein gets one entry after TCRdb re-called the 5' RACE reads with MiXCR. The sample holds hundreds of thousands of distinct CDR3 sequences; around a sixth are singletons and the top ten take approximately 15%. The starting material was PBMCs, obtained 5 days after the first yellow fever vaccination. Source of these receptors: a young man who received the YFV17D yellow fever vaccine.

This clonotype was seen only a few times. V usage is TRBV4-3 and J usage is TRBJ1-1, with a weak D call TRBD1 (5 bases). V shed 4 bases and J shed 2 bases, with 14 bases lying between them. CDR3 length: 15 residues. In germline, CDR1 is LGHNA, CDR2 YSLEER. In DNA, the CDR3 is TGCGCCAGCAGCCCTACGCTCGGGGCAAACACTGAAGCTTTCTTT. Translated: CASSPTLGANTEAFF.

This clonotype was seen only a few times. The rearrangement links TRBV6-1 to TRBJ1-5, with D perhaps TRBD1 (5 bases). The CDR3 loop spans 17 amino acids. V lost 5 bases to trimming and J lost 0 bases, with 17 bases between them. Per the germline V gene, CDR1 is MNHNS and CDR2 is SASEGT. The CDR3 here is CASSIRRDGYSNQPQHF. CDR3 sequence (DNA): TGTGCCAGCAGTATTCGCCGGGACGGCTATAGCAATCAGCCCCAGCATTTT.

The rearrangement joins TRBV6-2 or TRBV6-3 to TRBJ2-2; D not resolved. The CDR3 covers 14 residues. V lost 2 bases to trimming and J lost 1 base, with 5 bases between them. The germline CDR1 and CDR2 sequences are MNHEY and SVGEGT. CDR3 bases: TGTGCCAGCAGTTACATACAGAACACCGGGGAGCTGTTTTTT. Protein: CASSYIQNTGELFF.

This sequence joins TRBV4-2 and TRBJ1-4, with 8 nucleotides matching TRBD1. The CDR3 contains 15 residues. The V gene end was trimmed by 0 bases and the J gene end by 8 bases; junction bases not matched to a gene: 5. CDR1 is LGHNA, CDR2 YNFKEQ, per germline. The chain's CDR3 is CASSQDGQGEEKLFF. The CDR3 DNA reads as TGTGCCAGCAGCCAAGACGGACAGGGAGAGGAAAAACTGTTTTTT.